This is a list of T cell receptor beta chains from one sample in a study of cytomegalovirus exposure and HLA in healthy donors. Only in-frame clones appear in the TCRdb table, and some are missing; sequencing was by immunoSEQ multiplex PCR. The repertoire has tens of thousands of clones, about 68% of them found once; the top ten carry approximately 7%. Sequencing input: PBMCs. Receptor source: a woman between 50 and 59 years old in good health and CMV-seropositive. CDR3s include the opening cysteine and the closing phenylalanine or tryptophan. D genes are given only for firm matches. Not all rows give a size; the values are once, few, many and, for expanded clones, a class.

V: TRBV6-5
size: once
J: TRBJ2-7
D: NA
CDR3: CASSYAQAYEQYF
DNA: TGTGCCAGCAGTTACGCACAGGCCTACGAGCAGTACTTC

V: TRBV9
size: NA
J: TRBJ2-7
D: TRBD2
CDR3: CASSAPVGGSLYF
DNA: TGTGCCAGCAGCGCGCCGGTGGGGGGGAGCTTGTACTTC

V: TRBV19
size: NA
J: TRBJ2-2
D: TRBD1
CDR3: CAGATGGNGGELFF
DNA: TGTGCCGGTGCTACAGGGGGCAATGGCGGGGAGCTGTTTTTT

V: TRBV29-1
size: once
J: TRBJ1-1
D: NA
CDR3: CSAGGGYDTEAFF
DNA: TGCAGCGCCGGGGGGGGATACGACACTGAAGCTTTCTTT

V: TRBV5-6
size: NA
J: TRBJ1-5
D: NA
CDR3: CASSLWGDYQPQHF
DNA: TGTGCCAGCAGCTTGTGGGGAGACTATCAGCCCCAGCATTTT

V: TRBV4-1
size: NA
J: TRBJ1-5
D: TRBD1
CDR3: CASSQPDRGNQPQHF
DNA: TGCGCCAGCAGCCAACCCGACAGGGGAAACCAGCCCCAGCATTTT

V: TRBV6-4
size: NA
J: TRBJ2-3
D: TRBD2
CDR3: CASSPLAGGRDTQYF
DNA: TGTGCCAGCAGTCCGCTAGCGGGGGGCAGGGATACGCAGTATTTT

V: TRBV19
size: NA
J: TRBJ2-2
D: TRBD2
CDR3: CASRTSGGLFGGELFF
DNA: TGTGCCAGTAGAACTAGCGGGGGGTTATTTGGCGGGGAGCTGTTTTTT

V: TRBV27
size: NA
J: TRBJ1-2
D: NA
CDR3: CASSLTGFYGYTF
DNA: TGTGCCAGCAGTTTAACAGGGTTCTATGGCTACACCTTC

V: TRBV5-1
size: NA
J: TRBJ2-7
D: TRBD1
CDR3: CASSLGGRGGNVYEQYF
DNA: TGCGCCAGCAGCTTGGGCGGGCGAGGGGGCAACGTTTACGAGCAGTACTTC

V: TRBV19
size: NA
J: TRBJ1-1
D: NA
CDR3: CASSIDLRDLNTEAFF
DNA: TGTGCCAGTAGTATAGATCTTCGAGATTTGAACACTGAAGCTTTCTTT

V: TRBV19
size: NA
J: TRBJ2-1
D: TRBD2
CDR3: CASNSGGYSYNEQFF
DNA: TGTGCCAGTAATAGCGGGGGGTATTCCTACAATGAGCAGTTCTTC

V: TRBV9
size: NA
J: TRBJ1-1
D: TRBD1
CDR3: CASSVQGAKAFF
DNA: TGTGCCAGCAGCGTACAGGGGGCCAAGGCTTTCTTT

V: TRBV5-4
size: few
J: TRBJ1-5
D: NA
CDR3: CASSLGGYNQPQHF
DNA: TGTGCCAGCAGCTTGGGAGGGTACAATCAGCCCCAGCATTTT

V: TRBV19
size: NA
J: TRBJ1-2
D: TRBD1
CDR3: CASTIGQALGGYTF
DNA: TGTGCCAGTACCATCGGACAGGCACTAGGCGGCTACACCTTC

V: TRBV11-2
size: NA
J: TRBJ1-6
D: NA
CDR3: CASSLFPRQTGFYSPLHF
DNA: TGTGCCAGCAGCTTATTTCCCAGACAGACGGGTTTTTATTCACCCCTCCACTTT

V: TRBV7-2
size: NA
J: TRBJ1-2
D: NA
CDR3: CASSLGYHEGYTF
DNA: TGTGCCAGCAGCTTAGGTTATCACGAGGGCTACACCTTC

V: TRBV6-5
size: NA
J: TRBJ2-1
D: NA
CDR3: CATKRVTLVGEQFF
DNA: TGTGCCACCAAGAGGGTTACCCTGGTCGGTGAGCAGTTCTTC

V: TRBV19
size: NA
J: TRBJ2-1
D: TRBD1
CDR3: CASSIGYRGNEQFF
DNA: TGTGCCAGTAGTATAGGGTACAGGGGGAATGAGCAGTTCTTC

V: TRBV27
size: few
J: TRBJ2-5
D: NA
CDR3: CASSPVLAVGQETQYF
DNA: TGTGCCAGCAGTCCCGTTTTAGCGGTAGGCCAAGAGACCCAGTACTTC

V: TRBV25-1
size: NA
J: TRBJ2-1
D: NA
CDR3: CASMLSVSSYNEQFF
DNA: TGTGCCAGCATGCTTTCCGTTAGCTCCTACAATGAGCAGTTCTTC

V: TRBV5-1
size: few
J: TRBJ1-1
D: TRBD1
CDR3: CASSLAPPDRVTEAFF
DNA: TGCGCCAGCAGCTTGGCCCCTCCAGACAGGGTCACTGAAGCTTTCTTT

V: TRBV18
size: once
J: TRBJ1-1
D: NA
CDR3: CASSRPTPFEAFF
DNA: TGTGCCAGCTCACGACCAACTCCCTTTGAAGCTTTCTTT

V: TRBV5-4
size: NA
J: TRBJ2-3
D: NA
CDR3: CASSLGTPDTQYF
DNA: TGTGCCAGCAGCCTTGGGACACCTGATACGCAGTATTTT

V: TRBV11-2
size: NA
J: TRBJ1-1
D: TRBD1
CDR3: CASSRGRQGARNTEAFF
DNA: TGTGCCAGCAGCCGGGGCCGGCAGGGGGCGAGAAACACTGAAGCTTTCTTT

V: TRBV11-2
size: NA
J: TRBJ1-6
D: TRBD1
CDR3: CASSTLQGRGVALHF
DNA: TGTGCCAGCAGCACCCTACAGGGGAGAGGGGTCGCTCTCCACTTT

V: TRBV5-1
size: NA
J: TRBJ2-2
D: TRBD1
CDR3: CASSLTGATGELFF
DNA: TGCGCCAGCAGCTTGACAGGGGCCACCGGGGAGCTGTTTTTT

V: TRBV30
size: NA
J: TRBJ2-3
D: TRBD1
CDR3: CAWSLGDRISDTQYF
DNA: TGTGCCTGGAGCCTTGGGGACAGGATTTCAGATACGCAGTATTTT

V: TRBV4-2
size: NA
J: TRBJ2-7
D: NA
CDR3: CASSQETGSSYEQYF
DNA: TGTGCCAGCAGCCAAGAAACAGGGAGTTCCTACGAGCAGTACTTC

V: TRBV10-2
size: NA
J: TRBJ2-7
D: TRBD1
CDR3: CASSEGDSYEQYF
DNA: TGCGCCAGCAGTGAGGGGGACAGCTACGAGCAGTACTTC

V: TRBV10-2
size: NA
J: TRBJ1-1
D: NA
CDR3: CASSVNGNTEAFF
DNA: TGCGCCAGCAGTGTTAACGGGAACACTGAAGCTTTCTTT

V: TRBV29-1
size: NA
J: TRBJ2-1
D: TRBD1
CDR3: CSVGTGGYNEQFF
DNA: TGCAGCGTTGGGACAGGGGGATACAATGAGCAGTTCTTC

V: TRBV2
size: NA
J: TRBJ2-3
D: NA
CDR3: CASSSPSYTDTQYF
DNA: TGTGCCAGCAGTTCTCCCTCCTACACAGATACGCAGTATTTT

V: TRBV9
size: NA
J: TRBJ2-7
D: TRBD1
CDR3: CASSGRTGRSYEQYF
DNA: TGTGCCAGCAGCGGACGGACAGGGAGGTCCTACGAGCAGTACTTC